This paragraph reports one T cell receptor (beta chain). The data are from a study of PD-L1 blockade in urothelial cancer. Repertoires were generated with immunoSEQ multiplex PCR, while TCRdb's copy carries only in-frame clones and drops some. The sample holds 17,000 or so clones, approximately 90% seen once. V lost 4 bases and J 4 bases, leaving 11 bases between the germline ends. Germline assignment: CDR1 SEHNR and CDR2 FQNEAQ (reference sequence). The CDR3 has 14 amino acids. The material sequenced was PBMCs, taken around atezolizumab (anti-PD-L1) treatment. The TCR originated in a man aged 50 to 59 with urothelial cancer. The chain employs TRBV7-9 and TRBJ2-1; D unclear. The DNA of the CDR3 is TGTGCCAGCAGCTCTCGAACAGAATACAATGAGCAGTTCTTC. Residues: CASSSRTEYNEQFF.